Below, 7 T cell receptor beta chains from the same sample are listed, as sequenced in a study of blood T cells in healthy people across ages. A second PCR, run for about 7 to 11 cycles, used a sample-barcoded 5' primer plus a J-beta primer mix. TCRdb re-called the 5' RACE reads with MiXCR, one entry per CDR3 protein. The sample comprises roughly 800,000 distinct CDR3 sequences, 55% to 70% of which are singletons, and about 20% rests with the top ten. The specimen was blood. These receptors came from a man between 25 and 39 years old in good health.

This rearrangement joins TRBV12-3 or TRBV12-4 to TRBJ2-5; the match to TRBD2 covers 8 bases. CDR3 length equals 14 residues. V lost 4 bases, J lost 9 bases, and 10 bases stayed unmatched. The DNA for the CDR3 is TGTGCCAGCAGTTCCAGCGGGAGAGGGGGAGCCCAGTACTTC. As protein: CASSSSGRGGAQYF.

This clonotype came up many times. V is TRBV11-1 and J is TRBJ2-7; D not certain. CDR1 is SGHAT and CDR2 is FQDESV in the germline V gene (reference sequence). The CDR3 sequence is 14 residues long. Trimming cost V 4 bases and J 2 bases, with 12 bases left between them. Here the CDR3 DNA reads TGTGCCAGCAGCTCAACTAAAACTCCCTACGAGCAGTACTTC. Translated: CASSSTKTPYEQYF.

The chain is built from TRBV12-3 or TRBV12-4 and TRBJ1-2, with D possibly TRBD1 on 6 matching bases. Trimming shortened V by 3 bases and J by 2 bases, and 16 bases separated the two germline ends. The length of the CDR3 is 16 residues. CDR3 DNA: TGTGCCAGCAGTTTGACCGGGGGCACTTCGAACTATGGCTACACCTTC. It yields the protein CASSLTGGTSNYGYTF.

This clonotype has just a few counts. V gene TRBV4-3 combines with J gene TRBJ2-3; no firm D call. Germline assignment: CDR1 LGHNA and CDR2 YSLEER. Trimming shortened V by 0 bases and J by 6 bases, and 7 bases separated the two germline ends. This CDR3 is built from 13 residues. The CDR3 DNA reads TGCGCCAGCAGCCAAGAAAACGGCGATACGCAGTATTTT. Encoded protein: CASSQENGDTQYF.

In nucleotides, the CDR3 is TGTGCCAGCAGCCAGGTGACTAGCGGGGGGGATTACGAGCAGTACTTC. It yields the protein CASSQVTSGGDYEQYF. The chain links TRBV4-2 to TRBJ2-7; 14 nucleotides align to TRBD2. Trimming removed 3 bases from V and 4 bases from J; junction bases left unmatched: 5. This CDR3 has 16 amino acids. Germline values: CDR1 LGHNA, CDR2 YNFKEQ.

The chain couples TRBV5-4 to TRBJ2-5; D is unresolved. The assigned J gene may be wrong: the sequence end matches TRBJ2-7 better. The CDR3 has 14 amino acids. Germline V gene sequence: CDR1 SGHNT, CDR2 YYREEE (reference sequence). The chain's CDR3 is CASSLVGQEYEQYF. For the CDR3, the DNA is TGTGCCAGCAGCTTGGTCGGGCAGGAGTACGAGCAGTACTTC.

This clonotype turned up a few times. The chain combines TRBV7-9 with TRBJ2-3; a possible D gene is TRBD1 (6 bases). Trimming took off 5 bases at V and 6 bases at J, with 18 bases between the two ends. The germline CDR1 and CDR2 sequences are SEHNR and FQNEAQ (reference sequence). The CDR3 loop spans 15 amino acids. The CDR3 DNA reads TGTGCCAGCAGCCAAGAATGGGGGCTTCAGGATACGCAGTATTTT. Translating it yields CASSQEWGLQDTQYF.